A selection of T cell receptor beta chains follows, all from one sample in a study of chemoradiotherapy in HPV16-positive cancers. Produced via immunoSEQ multiplex PCR; TCRdb's table is partial and in-frame only. There are fewer than 25,000 clones in the sample; around 78% occur only once, and roughly 2.6% lies in the top ten. This sample was taken from a patient who underwent chemoradiotherapy. Receptors originate from a human donor with HPV-associated anogenital cancer. Both conserved end residues are trimmed from each CDR3. A D gene is named only where the DNA matches it firmly. Expanded clones get a size class; other rows say once, few or many, or leave the size out.

J gene: TRBJ2-7
CDR3 length: 11
V gene: TRBV5-4
D gene: TRBD1
clone size: .
CDR3 protein: ASSRDRSYEQY

J gene: TRBJ1-5
CDR3 length: 10
V gene: TRBV2
D gene: .
clone size: .
CDR3 protein: ASSPVTWTQH

J gene: TRBJ1-3
CDR3 length: 14
V gene: TRBV4-1
D gene: .
clone size: .
CDR3 protein: ASSLRGESSGNTIY

J gene: TRBJ1-1
CDR3 length: 13
V gene: TRBV10-3
D gene: TRBD1
clone size: .
CDR3 protein: AIRADRSMNTEAF

J gene: TRBJ2-5
CDR3 length: 15
V gene: TRBV7-9
D gene: TRBD1
clone size: once
CDR3 protein: ASSPRDRGPRSETQY

J gene: TRBJ2-3
CDR3 length: 10
V gene: TRBV7-9
D gene: .
clone size: .
CDR3 protein: ASSVSTDTQY

J gene: TRBJ2-3
CDR3 length: 12
V gene: TRBV7-2
D gene: TRBD2
clone size: .
CDR3 protein: ASSRGLAGDTQY

J gene: TRBJ1-3
CDR3 length: 13
V gene: TRBV19
D gene: TRBD1
clone size: .
CDR3 protein: ASSLQTGGGNTIY

J gene: TRBJ2-1
CDR3 length: 11
V gene: TRBV7-3
D gene: .
clone size: .
CDR3 protein: ASSPGGWNEQF

J gene: TRBJ1-3
CDR3 length: 13
V gene: TRBV5-1
D gene: TRBD1
clone size: .
CDR3 protein: ASSDQGASGNTIY

J gene: TRBJ1-4
CDR3 length: 11
V gene: TRBV30
D gene: .
clone size: .
CDR3 protein: AWAREANEKLF

J gene: TRBJ2-1
CDR3 length: 12
V gene: TRBV2
D gene: .
clone size: few
CDR3 protein: ASTDQVSYNEQF

J gene: TRBJ2-7
CDR3 length: 12
V gene: TRBV28
D gene: .
clone size: .
CDR3 protein: ASTKPAGTHEQY

J gene: TRBJ2-3
CDR3 length: 12
V gene: TRBV7-3
D gene: .
clone size: .
CDR3 protein: ASSLNSLGDTQY

J gene: TRBJ2-2
CDR3 length: 11
V gene: TRBV30
D gene: .
clone size: .
CDR3 protein: ASYGGHTGELF

J gene: TRBJ2-4
CDR3 length: 14
V gene: TRBV7-9
D gene: .
clone size: .
CDR3 protein: ASSLDPGRDKNIQY

J gene: TRBJ2-7
CDR3 length: 11
V gene: TRBV7-3
D gene: TRBD1
clone size: .
CDR3 protein: ASSRDRDYEQY

J gene: TRBJ1-2
CDR3 length: 13
V gene: TRBV27
D gene: TRBD1
clone size: .
CDR3 protein: ASSSSIQGSYGYT

J gene: TRBJ1-2
CDR3 length: 9
V gene: TRBV20-1
D gene: .
clone size: .
CDR3 protein: SSGTLYGYT

J gene: TRBJ2-3
CDR3 length: 10
V gene: TRBV7-9
D gene: .
clone size: .
CDR3 protein: ASSPAADTQY

J gene: TRBJ2-7
CDR3 length: 15
V gene: TRBV27
D gene: TRBD1
clone size: .
CDR3 protein: ASSLIRQGFSSYEQY

J gene: TRBJ1-1
CDR3 length: 13
V gene: TRBV28
D gene: TRBD1
clone size: few
CDR3 protein: ASSENRGGGTEAF

J gene: TRBJ2-2
CDR3 length: 14
V gene: TRBV19
D gene: .
clone size: .
CDR3 protein: ASSPLGQGFPGELF

J gene: TRBJ1-2
CDR3 length: 13
V gene: TRBV5-8
D gene: TRBD1
clone size: .
CDR3 protein: ASSPRQGVGPKRT

J gene: TRBJ2-2
CDR3 length: 10
V gene: TRBV19
D gene: .
clone size: few
CDR3 protein: ASSIFPGELF

J gene: TRBJ1-2
CDR3 length: 12
V gene: TRBV7-2
D gene: .
clone size: .
CDR3 protein: ASSPRQSRYGYT

J gene: TRBJ2-5
CDR3 length: 15
V gene: TRBV28
D gene: TRBD2
clone size: .
CDR3 protein: ASSPSGTSGAPETQY

J gene: TRBJ2-3
CDR3 length: 13
V gene: TRBV29-1
D gene: TRBD1
clone size: .
CDR3 protein: SVEGGDRGVDTQY

J gene: TRBJ2-5
CDR3 length: 13
V gene: TRBV7-2
D gene: TRBD2
clone size: .
CDR3 protein: ASSPRLTGGETQY

J gene: TRBJ1-1
CDR3 length: 13
V gene: TRBV14
D gene: .
clone size: few
CDR3 protein: ASSQTTGWNTEAF

J gene: TRBJ2-7
CDR3 length: 10
V gene: TRBV11-2
D gene: .
clone size: .
CDR3 protein: ASKQDLFEQY

J gene: TRBJ1-1
CDR3 length: 11
V gene: TRBV15
D gene: .
clone size: .
CDR3 protein: ATSRGPGTEAF

J gene: TRBJ1-5
CDR3 length: 11
V gene: TRBV11-1
D gene: .
clone size: .
CDR3 protein: ASSPGRNQPQH

J gene: TRBJ2-1
CDR3 length: 16
V gene: TRBV27
D gene: TRBD2
clone size: .
CDR3 protein: ASSSLPLLAGALNEQF

J gene: TRBJ2-5
CDR3 length: 11
V gene: TRBV27
D gene: .
clone size: .
CDR3 protein: ASSFSGNGEQY

J gene: TRBJ2-3
CDR3 length: 14
V gene: TRBV6-6
D gene: TRBD1
clone size: .
CDR3 protein: ASSYLGGRGQDTQY

J gene: TRBJ1-1
CDR3 length: 11
V gene: TRBV25-1
D gene: .
clone size: .
CDR3 protein: ASRDTGRTEAF

J gene: TRBJ2-3
CDR3 length: 12
V gene: TRBV19
D gene: TRBD2
clone size: .
CDR3 protein: ASGTSGISDTQY

J gene: TRBJ1-4
CDR3 length: 10
V gene: TRBV30
D gene: TRBD1
clone size: .
CDR3 protein: AWDRGNEKLF

J gene: TRBJ2-2
CDR3 length: 17
V gene: TRBV13
D gene: TRBD2
clone size: .
CDR3 protein: ASSPGYWTSGRNTGELF

J gene: TRBJ2-1
CDR3 length: 13
V gene: TRBV5-1
D gene: TRBD2
clone size: .
CDR3 protein: ASSPGGAGYNEQF

J gene: TRBJ2-1
CDR3 length: 14
V gene: TRBV5-6
D gene: .
clone size: .
CDR3 protein: ASSVLGGNSYNEQF

J gene: TRBJ1-1
CDR3 length: 11
V gene: TRBV18
D gene: .
clone size: .
CDR3 protein: ASSPRRDTEAF

J gene: TRBJ1-6
CDR3 length: 14
V gene: TRBV28
D gene: TRBD1
clone size: .
CDR3 protein: ASSPQGTGVESPLH

J gene: TRBJ2-3
CDR3 length: 11
V gene: TRBV10-3
D gene: TRBD1
clone size: .
CDR3 protein: AIRGTGVDTQY

J gene: TRBJ1-1
CDR3 length: 11
V gene: TRBV10-2
D gene: .
clone size: .
CDR3 protein: ASSKGGNTEAF

J gene: TRBJ1-1
CDR3 length: 13
V gene: TRBV6-6
D gene: .
clone size: .
CDR3 protein: ASSVSRTENTEAF

J gene: TRBJ2-3
CDR3 length: 12
V gene: TRBV5-5
D gene: .
clone size: few
CDR3 protein: ASSLDAGTDTQY

J gene: TRBJ2-5
CDR3 length: 12
V gene: TRBV7-9
D gene: TRBD1
clone size: .
CDR3 protein: ASSLEGGRETQY

J gene: TRBJ2-7
CDR3 length: 13
V gene: TRBV7-2
D gene: TRBD1
clone size: .
CDR3 protein: ASSLAAGGSYEQY

J gene: TRBJ1-1
CDR3 length: 13
V gene: TRBV5-1
D gene: TRBD1
clone size: once
CDR3 protein: ASRRTGGAGTEAF

J gene: TRBJ1-1
CDR3 length: 10
V gene: TRBV11-1
D gene: .
clone size: few
CDR3 protein: ASSPRTTEAF

J gene: TRBJ1-1
CDR3 length: 12
V gene: TRBV18
D gene: TRBD1
clone size: .
CDR3 protein: ASSYSRGHTEAF

J gene: TRBJ1-5
CDR3 length: 11
V gene: TRBV19
D gene: .
clone size: .
CDR3 protein: ASGRGSNQPQH

J gene: TRBJ2-7
CDR3 length: 12
V gene: TRBV18
D gene: TRBD1
clone size: .
CDR3 protein: ASSSPGQGYEQY